What follows are 6 T cell receptor beta chains derived from one specimen sequenced in a study of blood T cell repertoires in COVID-19. Clones were sequenced by immunoSEQ multiplex PCR, and TCRdb holds only the in-frame ones, with some missing. The sample lists roughly 97,000 clones, 70% to 85% seen once, with over 6.5% in the top ten. The sample taken for sequencing was peripheral blood. Every receptor here comes from a man between 65 and 85 years old with acute or convalescent COVID-19.

This clone was counted between two and nine times. The chain couples TRBV7-2 to TRBJ1-4, with D possibly matching TRBD1 (6 bases). CDR3 size: 14 residues. Germline loops: CDR1 SGHTA, CDR2 FQGNSA. The V gene lost 5 bases and the J gene lost 7 bases, with 14 bases spanning the gap. This chain's CDR3 is CASSPGGPTEKLFF. Here the CDR3 DNA reads TGTGCCAGCAGCCCGGGGGGGCCGACTGAAAAACTGTTTTTT.

The CDR3 region has the DNA TGCAGGGTTGAAAGGGGTACTGAAGCTTTCTTT. Encoded protein: CRVERGTEAFF. The chain links TRBV20-1 to TRBJ1-1; a weak D match, TRBD1 (5 bases). CDR1 is DFQATT and CDR2 is SNEGSKA in the germline V gene (reference sequence). This CDR3 spans 11 amino acids.

The V and J genes are TRBV7-2 and TRBJ2-7; D may be TRBD2 (6 bases). The V gene's germline CDR1 is SGHTA and CDR2 FQGNSA. Trimming took off 3 bases at V and 5 bases at J, with 11 bases between the two ends. The CDR3 has 13 residues. Here the CDR3 reads CASSFSGGDEQYV. CDR3 DNA sequence: TGTGCCAGCAGCTTTAGCGGAGGCGACGAGCAGTACGTC.

The chain has TRBV12-5 and TRBJ2-1; 9 bases fit TRBD1. This CDR3 has 15 amino acids. The V and J ends lost 3 bases and 6 bases, in that order; junction bases with no gene match: 6. Per the germline V gene, CDR1 is LGHNT and CDR2 is FRNRAP. This CDR3 reads CASGFYSTGGNEQFF. In DNA form, the CDR3 reads TGTGCTAGTGGTTTCTACTCGACAGGGGGCAATGAGCAGTTCTTC.

The chain uses TRBV7-2 and TRBJ2-5; D gene ambiguous. V lost 7 bases and J 1 base, leaving 10 bases between the germline ends. There are 13 residues in the CDR3. Looked up from germline, CDR1 is SGHTA and CDR2 is FQGNSA. CDR3 bases: TGTGCCAGCACGACAAAAGCCCAAGAGACCCAGTACTTC. Translated, it gives CASTTKAQETQYF. The full variable domain, its missing parts supplied by reference TRBV7-2 and TRBJ2-5, is GAGVSQSPSNKVTEKGKDVELRCDPISGHTALYWYRQSLGQGLEFLIYFQGNSAPDKSGLPSDRFSAERTGGSVSTLTIQRTQQEDSAVYLCASTTKAQETQYFGPGTRLLVL.

The V gene is TRBV4-1, the J gene TRBJ1-2; no firm D call. The CDR3 extends over 16 amino acids. CDR1 MGHRA and CDR2 YSYEKL come from the germline V gene. The V and J ends lost 0 bases and 1 base respectively, with 12 bases between them. CDR3: CASSQEPQFSNYGYTF. CDR3 DNA: TGCGCCAGCAGCCAAGAACCACAGTTCAGTAACTATGGCTACACCTTC.